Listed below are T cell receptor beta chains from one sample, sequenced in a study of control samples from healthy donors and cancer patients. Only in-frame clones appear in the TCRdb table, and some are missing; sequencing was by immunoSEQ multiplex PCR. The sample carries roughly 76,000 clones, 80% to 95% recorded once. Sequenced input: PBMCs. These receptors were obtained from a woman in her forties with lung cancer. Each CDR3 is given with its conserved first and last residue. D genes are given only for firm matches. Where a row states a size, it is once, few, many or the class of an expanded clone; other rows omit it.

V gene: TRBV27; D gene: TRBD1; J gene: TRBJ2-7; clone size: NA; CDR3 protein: CASSHYRGTGATYEQYF; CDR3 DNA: TGTGCCAGCAGCCATTATCGGGGGACAGGGGCCACCTACGAGCAGTACTTC
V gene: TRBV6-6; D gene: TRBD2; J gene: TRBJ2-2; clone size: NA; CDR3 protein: CATVRGGPTGELFF; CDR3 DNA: TGTGCCACGGTGCGGGGGGGCCCAACCGGGGAGCTGTTTTTT
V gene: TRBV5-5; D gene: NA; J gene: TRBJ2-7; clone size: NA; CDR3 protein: CASSFRSAEGYEQYF; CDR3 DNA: TGTGCCAGCAGCTTCAGGAGTGCCGAGGGGTACGAGCAGTACTTC
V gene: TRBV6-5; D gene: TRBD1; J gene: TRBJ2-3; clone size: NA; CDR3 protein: CASSPTGSSTDTQYF; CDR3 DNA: TGTGCCAGCAGTCCGACAGGGTCCAGCACAGATACGCAGTATTTT
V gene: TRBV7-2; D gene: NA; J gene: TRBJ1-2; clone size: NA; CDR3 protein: CASSLVREGGYTF; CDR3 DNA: TGTGCCAGCAGCTTAGTTCGGGAGGGTGGCTACACCTTC
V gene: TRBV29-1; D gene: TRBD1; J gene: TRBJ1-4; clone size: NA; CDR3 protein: CSATDRGNEKLFF; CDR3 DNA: TGCAGCGCTACCGACAGGGGGAATGAAAAACTGTTTTTT
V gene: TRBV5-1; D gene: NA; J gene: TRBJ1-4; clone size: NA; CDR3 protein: CASSGGVSNEKLFF; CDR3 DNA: TGCGCCAGCAGCGGGGGGGTTTCTAATGAAAAACTGTTTTTT
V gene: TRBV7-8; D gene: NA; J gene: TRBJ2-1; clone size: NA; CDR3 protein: CASTPRRGSNEQFF; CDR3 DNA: TGTGCCAGCACCCCCCGGCGGGGCTCCAATGAGCAGTTCTTC
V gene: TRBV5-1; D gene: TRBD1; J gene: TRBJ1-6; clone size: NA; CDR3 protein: CASSLEGTVSSNSPLHF; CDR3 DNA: TGCGCCAGCAGCTTGGAGGGGACAGTTTCATCTAATTCACCCCTCCACTTT
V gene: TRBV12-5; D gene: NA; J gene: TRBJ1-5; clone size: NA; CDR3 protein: CASGLTRSNQPQHF; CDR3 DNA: TGTGCTAGTGGTTTGACCCGGAGCAATCAGCCCCAGCATTTT
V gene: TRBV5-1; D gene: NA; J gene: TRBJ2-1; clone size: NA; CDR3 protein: CASSLAQFSYNEQFF; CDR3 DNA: TGCGCCAGCAGCTTGGCGCAGTTCTCCTACAATGAGCAGTTCTTC
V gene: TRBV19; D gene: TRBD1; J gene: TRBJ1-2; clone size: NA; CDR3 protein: CASSRRGGGGDGYTF; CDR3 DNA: TGTGCCAGTAGTCGCCGGGGAGGAGGGGGCGACGGCTACACCTTC
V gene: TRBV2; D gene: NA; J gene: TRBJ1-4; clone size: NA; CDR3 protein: CASTEGWRVGPSEKLFF; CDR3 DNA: TGTGCCAGCACCGAAGGTTGGAGGGTGGGGCCAAGTGAAAAACTGTTTTTT
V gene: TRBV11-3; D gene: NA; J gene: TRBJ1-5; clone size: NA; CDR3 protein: CASSFQGANQPQHF; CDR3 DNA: TGTGCCAGCAGTTTTCAGGGAGCCAATCAGCCCCAGCATTTT
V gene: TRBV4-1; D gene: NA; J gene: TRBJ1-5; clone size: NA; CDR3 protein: CASSFDSDNQPQHF; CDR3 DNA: TGCGCCAGCAGCTTCGACAGCGATAATCAGCCCCAGCATTTT
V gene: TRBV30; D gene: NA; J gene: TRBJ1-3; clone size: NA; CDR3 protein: CAWSALNTIYF; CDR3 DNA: TGTGCCTGGAGCGCACTTAACACCATATATTTT
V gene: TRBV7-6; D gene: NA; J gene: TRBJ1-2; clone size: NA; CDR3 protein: CASSLKGYGYGYTF; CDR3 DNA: TGTGCCAGCAGCTTAAAAGGGTATGGGTATGGCTACACCTTC
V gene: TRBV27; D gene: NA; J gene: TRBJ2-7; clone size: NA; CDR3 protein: CASSLSESYEQYF; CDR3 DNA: TGTGCCAGCAGTTTAAGTGAAAGCTACGAGCAGTACTTC
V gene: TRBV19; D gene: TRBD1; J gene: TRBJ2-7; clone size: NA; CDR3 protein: CASSIGTGFGYEQYF; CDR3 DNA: TGTGCCAGTAGTATCGGGACAGGGTTTGGGTACGAGCAGTACTTC
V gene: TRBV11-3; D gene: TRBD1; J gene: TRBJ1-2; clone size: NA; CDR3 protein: CASRSTGSSYGYTF; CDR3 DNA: TGTGCCAGCAGGTCGACAGGGTCGAGCTATGGCTACACCTTC
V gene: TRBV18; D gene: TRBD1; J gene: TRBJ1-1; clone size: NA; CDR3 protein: CASSRDSTGGRTEAFF; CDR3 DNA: TGTGCCAGCTCACGAGACTCAACAGGGGGAAGGACTGAAGCTTTCTTT
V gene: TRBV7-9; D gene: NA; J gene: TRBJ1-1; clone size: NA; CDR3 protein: CASTQIEAFF; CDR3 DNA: TGTGCCAGCACCCAAATCGAGGCTTTCTTT
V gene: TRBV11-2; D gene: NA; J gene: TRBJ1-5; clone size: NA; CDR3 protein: CASSLAELQPQHF; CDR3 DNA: TGTGCCAGCAGCTTAGCAGAATTGCAGCCCCAGCATTTT
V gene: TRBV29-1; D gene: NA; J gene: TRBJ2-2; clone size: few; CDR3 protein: CSVWWQVTGELFF; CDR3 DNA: TGCAGCGTTTGGTGGCAGGTAACCGGGGAGCTGTTTTTT
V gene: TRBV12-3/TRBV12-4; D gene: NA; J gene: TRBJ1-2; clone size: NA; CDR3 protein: CASRPGHYGYTF; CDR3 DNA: TGTGCCAGCAGGCCGGGTCACTATGGCTACACCTTC
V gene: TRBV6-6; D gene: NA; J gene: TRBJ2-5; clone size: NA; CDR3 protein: CASRGGGETQYF; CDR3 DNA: TGTGCCAGCAGGGGGGGCGGAGAGACCCAGTACTTC
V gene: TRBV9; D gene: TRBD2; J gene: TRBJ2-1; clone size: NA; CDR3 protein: CASSAPPGLAGGSSYNEQFF; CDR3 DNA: TGTGCCAGCAGCGCCCCGCCTGGACTAGCGGGGGGAAGCTCCTACAATGAGCAGTTCTTC
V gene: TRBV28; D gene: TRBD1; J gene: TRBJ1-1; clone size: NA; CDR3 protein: CASRDRGGYTEAFF; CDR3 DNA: TGTGCCAGCAGAGACAGGGGTGGGTACACTGAAGCTTTCTTT
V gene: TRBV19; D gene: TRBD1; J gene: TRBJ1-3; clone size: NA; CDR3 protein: CASSSGQGLGNTIYF; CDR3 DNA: TGTGCCAGTAGTTCTGGACAGGGCCTTGGAAACACCATATATTTT
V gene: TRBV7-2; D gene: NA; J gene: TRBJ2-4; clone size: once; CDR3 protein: CASSPGVPKNIQYF; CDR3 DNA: TGTGCCAGCAGCCCGGGGGTACCGAAAAACATTCAGTACTTC
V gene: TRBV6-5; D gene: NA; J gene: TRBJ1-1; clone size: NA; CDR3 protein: CATSRQVGSAEAFF; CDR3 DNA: TGTGCCACCAGCCGACAGGTCGGCTCGGCTGAAGCTTTCTTT
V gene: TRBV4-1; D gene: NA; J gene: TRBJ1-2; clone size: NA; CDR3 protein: CASSQPDSPSKGYTF; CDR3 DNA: TGCGCCAGCAGCCAACCGGACTCCCCCTCTAAGGGCTACACCTTC
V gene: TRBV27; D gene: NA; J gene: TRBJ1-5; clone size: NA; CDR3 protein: CASSLLGNQPQHF; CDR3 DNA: TGTGCCAGCAGTTTATTGGGCAATCAGCCCCAGCATTTT
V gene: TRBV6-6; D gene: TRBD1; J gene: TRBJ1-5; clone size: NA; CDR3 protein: CASGVGRTGPSSQHF; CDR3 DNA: TGTGCCAGCGGGGTAGGGCGGACAGGGCCCTCGTCCCAGCATTTT
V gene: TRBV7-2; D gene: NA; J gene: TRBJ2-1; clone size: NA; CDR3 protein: CASSLALVLSYEQFF; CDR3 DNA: TGTGCCAGCAGCTTAGCACTAGTTTTGAGCTATGAGCAGTTCTTC
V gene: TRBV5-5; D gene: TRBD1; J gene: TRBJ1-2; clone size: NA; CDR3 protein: CASSVALILVQGAFGYTF; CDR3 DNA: TGTGCCAGCAGCGTAGCCCTTATTCTGGTACAGGGGGCTTTCGGCTACACCTTC
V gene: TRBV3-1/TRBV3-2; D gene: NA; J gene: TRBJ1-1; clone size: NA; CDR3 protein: CASSQGQPNTEAFF; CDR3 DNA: TGTGCCAGCAGCCAAGGACAGCCGAACACTGAAGCTTTCTTT
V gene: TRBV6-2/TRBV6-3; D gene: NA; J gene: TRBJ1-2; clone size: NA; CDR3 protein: CASSYGREANYGYTF; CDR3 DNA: TGTGCCAGCAGTTACGGGCGGGAAGCCAACTATGGCTACACCTTC
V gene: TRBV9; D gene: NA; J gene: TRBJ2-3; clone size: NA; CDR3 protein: CASNQKKVSGADTQYF; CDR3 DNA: TGTGCCAGCAACCAAAAAAAAGTATCAGGGGCAGATACGCAGTATTTT
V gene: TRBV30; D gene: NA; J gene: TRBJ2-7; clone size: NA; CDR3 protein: CAWLKGTLGEQYF; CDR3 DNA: TGTGCCTGGCTCAAGGGGACTCTGGGGGAGCAGTACTTC
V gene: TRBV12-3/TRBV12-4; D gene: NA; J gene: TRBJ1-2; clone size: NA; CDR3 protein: CASSFGRAYGYTF; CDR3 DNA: TGTGCCAGCAGTTTTGGCAGGGCGTATGGCTACACCTTC
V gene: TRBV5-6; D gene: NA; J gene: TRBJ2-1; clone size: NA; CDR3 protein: CASSLAVEEYNEQFF; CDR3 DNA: TGTGCCAGCAGCTTGGCCGTCGAAGAGTACAATGAGCAGTTCTTC
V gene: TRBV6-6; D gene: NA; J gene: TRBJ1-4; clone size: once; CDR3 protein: CASTIPAGGTNEKLFF; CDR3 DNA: TGTGCCAGCACGATCCCAGCGGGTGGGACTAATGAAAAACTGTTTTTT
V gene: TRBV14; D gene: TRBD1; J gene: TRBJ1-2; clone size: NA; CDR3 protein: CASSPRDRAYGYTF; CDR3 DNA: TGTGCCAGCAGCCCCCGGGACAGGGCCTATGGCTACACCTTC
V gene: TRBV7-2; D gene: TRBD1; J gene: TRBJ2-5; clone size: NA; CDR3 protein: CASSFRQGLETQYF; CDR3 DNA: TGTGCCAGCAGCTTCCGACAGGGTCTCGAGACCCAGTACTTC
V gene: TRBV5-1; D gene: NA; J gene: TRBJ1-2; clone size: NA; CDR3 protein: CASSPGGGNYGYTF; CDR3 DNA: TGCGCCAGCAGCCCGGGTGGAGGAAACTATGGCTACACCTTC
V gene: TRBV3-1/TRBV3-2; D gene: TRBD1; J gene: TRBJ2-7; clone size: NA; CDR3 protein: CASSRTGPTYEQYF; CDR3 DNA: TGTGCCAGCAGTCGGACAGGACCTACCTACGAGCAGTACTTC
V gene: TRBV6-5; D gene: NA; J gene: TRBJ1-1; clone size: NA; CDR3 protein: CASVGGVTEAFF; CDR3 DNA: TGTGCCAGCGTCGGGGGCGTGACTGAAGCTTTCTTT
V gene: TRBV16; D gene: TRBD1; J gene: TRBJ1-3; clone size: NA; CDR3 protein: CASSPRDRGGNTIYF; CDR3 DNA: TGTGCCAGCAGCCCCCGGGACAGGGGAGGAAACACCATATATTTT
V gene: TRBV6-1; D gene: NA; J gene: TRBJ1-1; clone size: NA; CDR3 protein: CASSEGINTEAFF; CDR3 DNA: TGTGCCAGCAGTGAGGGGATTAACACTGAAGCTTTCTTT
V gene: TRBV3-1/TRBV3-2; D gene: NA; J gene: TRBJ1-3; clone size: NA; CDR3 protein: CASSQGGVGNTIYF; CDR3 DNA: TGTGCCAGCAGCCAAGGGGGGGTTGGAAACACCATATATTTT
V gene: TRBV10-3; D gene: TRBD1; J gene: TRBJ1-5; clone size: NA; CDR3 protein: CAITGGGGQPQHF; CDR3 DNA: TGTGCCATCACAGGGGGCGGGGGCCAACCCCAGCATTTT